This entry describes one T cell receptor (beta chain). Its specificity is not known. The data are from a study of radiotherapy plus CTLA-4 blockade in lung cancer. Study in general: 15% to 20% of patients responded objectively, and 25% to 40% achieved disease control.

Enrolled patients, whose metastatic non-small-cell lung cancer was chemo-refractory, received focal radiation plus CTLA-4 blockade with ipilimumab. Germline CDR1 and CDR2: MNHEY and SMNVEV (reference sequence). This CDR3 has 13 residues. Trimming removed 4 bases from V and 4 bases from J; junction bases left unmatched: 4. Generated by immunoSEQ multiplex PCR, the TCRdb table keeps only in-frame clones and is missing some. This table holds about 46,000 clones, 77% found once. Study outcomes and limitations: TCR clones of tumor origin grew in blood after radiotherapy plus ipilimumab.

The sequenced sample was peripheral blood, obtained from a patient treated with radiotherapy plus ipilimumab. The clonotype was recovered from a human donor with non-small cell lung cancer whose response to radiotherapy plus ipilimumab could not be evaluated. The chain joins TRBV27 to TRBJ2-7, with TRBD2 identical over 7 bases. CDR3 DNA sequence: TGTGCCAGCAGTTACGGGGGGTCGTACGAGCAGTACTTC. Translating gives CASSYGGSYEQYF.